This entry is about one TCR beta chain. Its target is unknown. Sorted-subset replicate PCRs used 200 ng of genomic DNA. This amount corresponded to 33,000 or so T cell genomes. Here immunoSEQ multiplex PCR was the method, and the copy in TCRdb shows in-frame clones only, minus some. The sample consists of about 1 million clones, approximately 76% of them appearing once. This sample is drawn from a study of shared clonotypes between healthy human individuals. J was trimmed by 4 bases and V by 6 bases; bases with no gene match: 5. Germline V gene data show CDR1 as MDHEN and CDR2 as SYDVKM. The CDR3 is 14 residues long. Points from the study as a whole: What rarefaction showed was incomplete sorted-subset sequencing despite large depth. Tissue TCR repertoires likely differ from these blood-only repertoires.

This clonotype was obtained from a man between 18 and 35 years old in good health. The chain has TRBV28 and TRBJ2-7, with TRBD2 matching 11 bases. Sequencing input: memory CD4+ T cells sorted from blood. Subset here: CD45RA-negative fraction. The DNA for the CDR3 is TGTGCCAGCAGGTCTAGCGGGGGGTTTTACGAGCAGTACTTC. Translation: CASRSSGGFYEQYF.